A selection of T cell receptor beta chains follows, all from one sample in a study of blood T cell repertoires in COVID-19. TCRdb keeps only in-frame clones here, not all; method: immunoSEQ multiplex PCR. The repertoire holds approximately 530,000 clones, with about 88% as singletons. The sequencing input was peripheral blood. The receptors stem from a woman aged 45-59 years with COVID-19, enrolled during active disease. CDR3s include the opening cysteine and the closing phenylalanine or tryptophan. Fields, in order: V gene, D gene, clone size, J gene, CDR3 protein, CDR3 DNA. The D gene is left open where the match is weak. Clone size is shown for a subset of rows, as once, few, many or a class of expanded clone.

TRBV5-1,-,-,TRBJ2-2,CASSSLAWSTGELFF,TGCGCCAGCAGCTCCCTAGCCTGGTCGACCGGGGAGCTGTTTTTT
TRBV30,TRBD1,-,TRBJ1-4,CAWATGLGEKLFF,TGTGCCTGGGCGACAGGGCTGGGGGAAAAACTGTTTTTT
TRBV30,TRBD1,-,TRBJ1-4,CAWGTGGNEKLFF,TGTGCCTGGGGGACAGGGGGTAATGAAAAACTGTTTTTT
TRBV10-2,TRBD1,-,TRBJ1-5,CASADRDFNQPQHF,TGCGCCAGCGCGGACAGGGACTTTAATCAGCCCCAGCATTTT
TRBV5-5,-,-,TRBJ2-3,CASSLSAETQYF,TGTGCCAGCAGCCTTTCCGCGGAGACGCAGTATTTT
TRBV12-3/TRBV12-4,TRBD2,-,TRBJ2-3,CASSPSGDTQYF,TGTGCCAGCAGTCCTAGCGGGGATACGCAGTATTTT
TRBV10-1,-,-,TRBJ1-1,CASYGAGTEAFF,TGCGCCAGTTATGGCGCGGGCACTGAAGCTTTCTTT
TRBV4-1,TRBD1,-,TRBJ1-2,CASSLPSGTGGNYGYTF,TGCGCCAGCAGCCTTCCGTCCGGGACAGGGGGAAACTATGGCTACACCTTC
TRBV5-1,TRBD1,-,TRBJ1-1,CASRTIPGQVNTEAFF,TGCGCCAGCAGGACTATACCGGGACAGGTGAACACTGAAGCTTTCTTT
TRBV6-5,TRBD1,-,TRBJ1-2,CASTRTGTPLYGYTF,TGTGCCAGCACCAGGACAGGGACACCTCTCTATGGCTACACCTTC
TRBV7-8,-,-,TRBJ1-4,CASSLAAPFATNEKLFF,TGTGCCAGCAGCTTAGCGGCCCCATTTGCAACTAATGAAAAACTGTTTTTT
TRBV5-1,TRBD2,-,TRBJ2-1,CASKRLADNEQFF,TGCGCCAGCAAGAGGCTAGCGGACAATGAGCAGTTCTTC
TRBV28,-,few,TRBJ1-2,CASSSPWGANNYGYTF,TGTGCCAGCAGTTCCCCATGGGGCGCGAATAACTATGGCTACACCTTC
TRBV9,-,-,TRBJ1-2,CASSGPGGLYGYTF,TGTGCCAGCAGCGGTCCGGGGGGGTTGTATGGCTACACCTTC
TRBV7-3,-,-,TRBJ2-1,CASSLIGVESDEQFF,TGTGCCAGCAGCTTAATAGGGGTGGAGTCGGATGAGCAGTTCTTC
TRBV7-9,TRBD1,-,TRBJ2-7,CASSLGGQVRNEQYF,TGTGCCAGCAGCTTAGGGGGACAGGTTCGGAACGAGCAGTACTTC
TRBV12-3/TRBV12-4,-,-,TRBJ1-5,CASSSPPDKPQHF,TGTGCCAGCAGTTCTCCACCAGATAAGCCCCAGCATTTT
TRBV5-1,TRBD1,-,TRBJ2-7,CASSLGDGDRAYEQYF,TGCGCCAGCAGCTTGGGGGATGGGGACAGAGCCTACGAGCAGTACTTC
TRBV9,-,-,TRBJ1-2,CASSSSSGLANYGYTF,TGTGCCAGCAGCTCATCGTCGGGACTAGCTAACTATGGCTACACCTTC
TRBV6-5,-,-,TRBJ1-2,CASSRSNYGYTF,TGTGCCAGCAGTCGCAGTAACTATGGCTACACCTTC
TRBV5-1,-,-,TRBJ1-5,CASSLGLGGQPQHF,TGCGCCAGCAGCTTGGGATTGGGGGGTCAGCCCCAGCATTTT
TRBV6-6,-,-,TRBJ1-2,CASSYERVIGGYTF,TGTGCCAGCAGTTACGAGAGGGTTATCGGTGGCTACACCTTC
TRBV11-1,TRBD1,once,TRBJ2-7,CASSLEGRGIEQYF,TGTGCCAGCAGCTTAGAAGGCAGGGGGATCGAGCAGTACTTC
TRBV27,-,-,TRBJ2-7,CASLVQNCYEQYF,TGTGCCAGCCTTGTACAGAATTGCTACGAGCAGTACTTC
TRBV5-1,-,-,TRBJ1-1,CASTLGTEAFF,TGCGCCAGCACCCTAGGCACTGAAGCTTTCTTT
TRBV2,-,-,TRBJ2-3,CASSLSSTDTQYF,TGTGCCAGCAGTTTATCTAGCACAGATACGCAGTATTTT
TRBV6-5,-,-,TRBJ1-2,CASRPSGTLNYGYTF,TGTGCCAGCAGACCGTCGGGGACATTGAACTATGGCTACACCTTC
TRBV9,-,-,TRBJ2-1,CASSVDSIHDEQFF,TGTGCCAGCAGCGTAGACAGTATCCACGATGAGCAGTTCTTC
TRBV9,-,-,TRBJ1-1,CASSAELWAGTEAFF,TGTGCCAGCAGCGCCGAGCTTTGGGCGGGCACTGAAGCTTTCTTT
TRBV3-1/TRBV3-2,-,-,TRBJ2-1,CASSQEAMAGEQFF,TGTGCCAGCAGCCAGGAGGCGATGGCGGGAGAGCAGTTCTTC
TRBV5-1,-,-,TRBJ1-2,CASSPQGQRSYGYTF,TGCGCCAGCAGCCCTCAGGGGCAGAGAAGTTATGGCTACACCTTC
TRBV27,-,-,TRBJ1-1,CASSLGGWMNTEAFF,TGTGCCAGCAGTTTAGGGGGGTGGATGAACACTGAAGCTTTCTTT
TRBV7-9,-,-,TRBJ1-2,CASSSSQMGRGIYGYTF,TGTGCCAGCAGCTCGTCTCAGATGGGTCGGGGAATCTATGGCTACACCTTC
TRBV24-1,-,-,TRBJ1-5,CATSGGSYPSNQPQHF,TGTGCCACCAGTGGAGGCAGCTACCCGAGCAATCAGCCCCAGCATTTT
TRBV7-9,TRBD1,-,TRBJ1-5,CASSLQGGNQPQHF,TGTGCCAGCAGCCTACAGGGGGGGAATCAGCCCCAGCATTTT
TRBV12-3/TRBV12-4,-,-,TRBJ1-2,CASSSWGVNGYTF,TGTGCCAGCAGTTCTTGGGGAGTGAATGGCTACACCTTC
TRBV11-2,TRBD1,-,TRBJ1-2,CASSPWGTANYGYTF,TGTGCCAGCAGCCCCTGGGGGACAGCAAACTATGGCTACACCTTC
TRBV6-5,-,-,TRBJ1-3,CASSLLLGSGNTIYF,TGTGCCAGCAGTCTGCTCCTCGGGTCCGGAAACACCATATATTTT
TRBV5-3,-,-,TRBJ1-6,CARSCRGPNSPLHF,TGTGCCAGAAGCTGCAGGGGACCCAATTCACCCCTCCACTTT
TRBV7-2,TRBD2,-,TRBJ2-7,CASSLTSRDYEQYF,TGTGCCAGCAGCTTGACTAGCAGAGACTACGAGCAGTACTTC